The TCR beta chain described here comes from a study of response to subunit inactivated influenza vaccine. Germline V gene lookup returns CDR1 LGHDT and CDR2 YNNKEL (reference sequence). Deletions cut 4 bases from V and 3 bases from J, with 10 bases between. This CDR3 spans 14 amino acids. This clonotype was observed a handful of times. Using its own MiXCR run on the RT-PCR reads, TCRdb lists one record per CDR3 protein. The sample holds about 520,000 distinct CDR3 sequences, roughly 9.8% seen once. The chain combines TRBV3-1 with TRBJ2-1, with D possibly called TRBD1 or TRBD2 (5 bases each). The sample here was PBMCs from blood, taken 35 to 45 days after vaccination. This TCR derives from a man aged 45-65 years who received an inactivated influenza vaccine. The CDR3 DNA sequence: TGTGCCAGCAGCCCCGGGACCAACTACAATGAGCAGTTCTTC. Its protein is CASSPGTNYNEQFF.